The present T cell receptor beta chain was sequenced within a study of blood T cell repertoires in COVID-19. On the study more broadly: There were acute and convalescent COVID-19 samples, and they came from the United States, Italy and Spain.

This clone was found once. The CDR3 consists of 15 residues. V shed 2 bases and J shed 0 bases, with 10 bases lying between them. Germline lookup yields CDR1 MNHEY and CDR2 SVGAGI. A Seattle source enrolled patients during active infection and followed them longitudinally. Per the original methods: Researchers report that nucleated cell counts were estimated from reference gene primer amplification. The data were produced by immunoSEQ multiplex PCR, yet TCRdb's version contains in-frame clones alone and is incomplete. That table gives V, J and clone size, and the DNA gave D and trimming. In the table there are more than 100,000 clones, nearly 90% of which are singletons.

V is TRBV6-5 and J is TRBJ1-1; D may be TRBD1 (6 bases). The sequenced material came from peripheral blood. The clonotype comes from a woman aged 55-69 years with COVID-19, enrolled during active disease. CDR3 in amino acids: CASSYGSGVNTEAFF. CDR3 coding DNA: TGTGCCAGCAGTTACGGATCAGGGGTGAACACTGAAGCTTTCTTT.